This T cell receptor beta chain emerged from a study of blood T cell repertoires in COVID-19. For the study at large: Sites across the United States, Italy and Spain contributed samples from acute and convalescent COVID-19. PBMCs, B-cell-depleted T cells, or T cells provided the cDNA or gDNA that made up the material.

Authors' methods: Reference gene primer amplification gave nucleated cell count estimates. Data came from immunoSEQ multiplex PCR; TCRdb stores just in-frame clones and leaves some out. V and J calls and clone size are copied from that table; D and trimming were computed from the DNA. The top ten hold 3% to 4.5% of the sample, which has 220,000 or so clones, under 90% seen once. The CDR3 extends over 18 amino acids. V was clipped by 3 bases and J by 1 base, with 20 bases between them. The germline CDR1 and CDR2 sequences are SGHRS and YFSETQ. This clone was seen just once. This clonotype was obtained from a woman of 80 years or more with acute or convalescent COVID-19. The chain is built from TRBV5-1 and TRBJ2-1; D unresolved. Sequenced sample: peripheral blood. The CDR3 DNA sequence: TGCGCCAGCAGCTCCCACTTCCCCCTCCGGTCGTCCTACAATGAGCAGTTCTTC. The encoded protein is CASSSHFPLRSSYNEQFF. The variable domain in full, completed from reference TRBV5-1 and TRBJ2-1, reads KAGVTQTPRYLIKTRGQQVTLSCSPISGHRSVSWYQQTPGQGLQFLFEYFSETQRNKGNFPGRFSGRQFSNSRSEMNVSTLELGDSALYLCASSSHFPLRSSYNEQFFGPGTRLTVL.